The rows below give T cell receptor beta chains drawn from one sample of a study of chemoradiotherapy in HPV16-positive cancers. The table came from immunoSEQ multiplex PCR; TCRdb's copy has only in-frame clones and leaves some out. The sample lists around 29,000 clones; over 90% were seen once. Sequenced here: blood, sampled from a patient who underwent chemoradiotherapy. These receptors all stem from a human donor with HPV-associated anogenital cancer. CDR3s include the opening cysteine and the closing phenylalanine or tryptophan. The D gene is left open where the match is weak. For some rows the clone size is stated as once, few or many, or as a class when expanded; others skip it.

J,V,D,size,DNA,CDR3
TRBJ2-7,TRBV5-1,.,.,TGCGCCAGCAGCTTGGCCAGCGTGCGGGGGCGAGCTTACGAGCAGTACTTC,CASSLASVRGRAYEQYF
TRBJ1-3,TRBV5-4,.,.,TGTGCCAGCAGCTCCGGGGGGTTGGGAAACACCATATATTTT,CASSSGGLGNTIYF
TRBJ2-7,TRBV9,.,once,TGTGCCAGCAGCGTAGGGTGGGGGCCCGGCGGGTCCGGGCAGTACTTC,CASSVGWGPGGSGQYF
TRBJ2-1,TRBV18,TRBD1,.,TGTGCCAGCTCACCAGACAGGGTCCCCTACAATGAGCAGTTCTTC,CASSPDRVPYNEQFF
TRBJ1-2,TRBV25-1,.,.,TGTGCCAGCAGTGAATGGGCACAGGACTATGGCTACACCTTC,CASSEWAQDYGYTF
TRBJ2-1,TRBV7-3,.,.,TGTGCCAGCAGCCCCCATGCGAGTGATTACAATGAGCAGTTCTTC,CASSPHASDYNEQFF
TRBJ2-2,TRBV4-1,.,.,TGCGCCAGCAGCCTCTCGGGGGTCGGCGGGGAGCTGTTTTTT,CASSLSGVGGELFF
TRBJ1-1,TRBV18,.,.,TGTGCCAGCTCACCACCTTCGGTGCGTGCCAGGGTGGACGCTTTCTTT,CASSPPSVRARVDAFF
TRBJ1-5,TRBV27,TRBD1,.,TGTGCCAGAGTACGACAGGGTCCATTTCATCAGCCCCAGCATTTT,CARVRQGPFHQPQHF
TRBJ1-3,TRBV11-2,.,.,TGTGCCAGCAGCAAACGCACTAGGGCTGGAAACACCATATATTTT,CASSKRTRAGNTIYF
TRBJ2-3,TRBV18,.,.,TGTGCCAGCTCACCACGGGGGAACCCCATCACAGATACGCAGTATTTT,CASSPRGNPITDTQYF
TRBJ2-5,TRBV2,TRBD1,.,TGTGCCAGCTGCCCGACAGGGGGATGCCAAGAGACCCAGTACTTC,CASCPTGGCQETQYF
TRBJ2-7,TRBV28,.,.,TGTGCCAGCAGTTGGGCCCTCCCGGGGGCCTACGAGCAGTACTTC,CASSWALPGAYEQYF
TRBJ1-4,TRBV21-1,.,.,TGTGCCAGCAGCAAGGGACAGGGAGGGGAAAAACTGTTTTTT,CASSKGQGGEKLFF
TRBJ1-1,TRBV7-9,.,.,TGTGCCAGCAGCTTAGGCCGTGAAGCTTTCTTT,CASSLGREAFF
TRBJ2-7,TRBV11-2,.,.,TGTGCCAGCAGCCCGTTTGGGGGAAACTACGAGCAGTACTTC,CASSPFGGNYEQYF
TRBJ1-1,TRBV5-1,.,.,TGCGCCAGCAGCTTTTTACGGATGAACACTGAAGCTTTCTTT,CASSFLRMNTEAFF
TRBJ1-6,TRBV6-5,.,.,TGTGCCAGCAGGCCGCCCGGGTCCTATAATTCACCCCTCCACTTT,CASRPPGSYNSPLHF
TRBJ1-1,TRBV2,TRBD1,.,TGTGCCAGCATTTCCGGGACAGAGAACACTGAAGCTTTCTTT,CASISGTENTEAFF
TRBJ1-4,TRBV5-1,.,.,TGCGCCAGCAGCTTGGAGGAGGGGTTAAATGAAAAACTGTTTTTT,CASSLEEGLNEKLFF
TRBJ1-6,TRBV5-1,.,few,TGCGCCAGCAGCCGCATCAGTAGGGATTCACCCCTCCACTTT,CASSRISRDSPLHF
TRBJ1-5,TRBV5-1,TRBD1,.,TGCGCCAGCAGCTTGGTGGCAGGGGGCTACCAGCCCCAGCATTTT,CASSLVAGGYQPQHF
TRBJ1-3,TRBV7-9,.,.,TGTGCCAGCAGCTTAGTAGTTGGCTCTGGAAACACCATATATTTT,CASSLVVGSGNTIYF
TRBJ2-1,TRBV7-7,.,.,TGTGCCAGCAGCTTAGTGCAGGGCCTAGGAAATGAGCAGTTCTTC,CASSLVQGLGNEQFF
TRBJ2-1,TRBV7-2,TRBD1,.,TGTGCCAGCAGCTCAGGGGGGACAGGGAGCGGGGAGCAGTTCTTC,CASSSGGTGSGEQFF
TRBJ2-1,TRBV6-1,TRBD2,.,TGTGCCAGCAGTGTAGGTAGCGGGATTTTCAATGAGCAGTTCTTC,CASSVGSGIFNEQFF
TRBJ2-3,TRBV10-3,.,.,TGTGCCATCAGTGAAAGACAGGGAGGGCAGTATTTT,CAISERQGGQYF
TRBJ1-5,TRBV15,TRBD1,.,TGTGCCACCAGCAACCCGACAGGGGATAGCAATCAGCCCCAGCATTTT,CATSNPTGDSNQPQHF
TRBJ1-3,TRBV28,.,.,TGTGCCAGCAGTTTACTCTCTCGGGGATCTGGAAACACCATATATTTT,CASSLLSRGSGNTIYF
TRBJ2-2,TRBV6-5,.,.,TGTGCCAGCAGTTACTACCGAGGGAGGACCGGGGAGCTGTTTTTT,CASSYYRGRTGELFF
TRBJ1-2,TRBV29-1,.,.,TGCAGCATCGTTGGGGCGGAGACTCCCTTCTATGGCTACACCTTC,CSIVGAETPFYGYTF
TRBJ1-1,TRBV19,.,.,TGTGCCAGTAGTATAGGTAGCATGAACACTGAAGCTTTCTTT,CASSIGSMNTEAFF
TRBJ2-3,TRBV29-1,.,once,TGCAGCGTTTTACCGGACTTAACAGATACGCAGTATTTT,CSVLPDLTDTQYF